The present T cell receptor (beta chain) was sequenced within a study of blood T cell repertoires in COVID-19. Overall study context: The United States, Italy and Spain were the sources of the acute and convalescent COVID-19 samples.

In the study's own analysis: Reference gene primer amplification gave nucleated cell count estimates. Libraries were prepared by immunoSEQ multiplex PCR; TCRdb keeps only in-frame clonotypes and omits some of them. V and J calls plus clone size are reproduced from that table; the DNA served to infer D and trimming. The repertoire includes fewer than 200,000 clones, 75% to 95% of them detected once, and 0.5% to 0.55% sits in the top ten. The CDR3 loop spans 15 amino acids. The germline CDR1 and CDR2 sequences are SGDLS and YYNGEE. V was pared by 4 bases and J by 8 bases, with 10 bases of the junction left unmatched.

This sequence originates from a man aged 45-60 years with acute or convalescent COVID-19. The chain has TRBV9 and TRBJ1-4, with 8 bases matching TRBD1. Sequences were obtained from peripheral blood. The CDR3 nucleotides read TGTGCCAGCAGCTCAAGGACAGGGATGCAGGAAAAACTGTTTTTT. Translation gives CASSSRTGMQEKLFF.